The 15 T cell receptor beta chains reported below all come from one sample, sequenced in a study of T cells in Graves' hyperthyroidism and ophthalmopathy (dated by TCRdb to between 2019 and 2020). The library relied on multiplex PCR. Instrument on record: Illumina HiSeq 2000. The TCR beta CDR3 regions were amplified from the RNA transcripts. The TCR CDR3 was subjected to a first round of RT-PCR using the HTBI primer set and the Qiagen OneStep RT-PCR kit. TCRdb reprocessed the public reads (quality trimming at Q25 with fastp, clone calling with MiXCR) and kept in-frame beta chains. For every CDR3 protein sequence, its rows merge into one entry that carries the most common genes and DNA. This sample gives more than 500,000 distinct CDR3 sequences in total; 15% to 20% of them show up just once. The top ten clonotypes cover less than 4.5% of the sample. Material: blood. These receptors came from a woman in her twenties or thirties with Graves' hyperthyroidism.

The V gene is TRBV20-1, the J gene TRBJ1-2; no reliable D call. Trimming removed 0 bases at V and 6 bases at J, with 5 bases between. CDR3 length equals 11 residues. In germline, CDR1 is DFQATT, CDR2 SNEGSKA (reference sequence). As DNA, the CDR3 is TGCAGTGCTAGAGATCCTAATGGCTACACCTTC. Amino acid sequence: CSARDPNGYTF.

At least ten counts were recorded for this clonotype. The chain combines TRBV30 with TRBJ2-3; TRBD2 might be the D (6 bases). The CDR3 sequence is 13 residues long. The V gene's germline CDR1 is GTSNPN and CDR2 SVGIG (reference sequence). Trimming shortened V by 1 base and J by 6 bases, and 11 bases separated the two germline ends. This CDR3 is CAWSAPGGDTQYF. CDR3 coding DNA: TGTGCCTGGAGTGCCCCCGGGGGTGATACGCAGTATTTT.

The table lists this clonotype with a few counts. A much bigger clone sits one base away, suggesting this may be a read error. It is likely a read error, because the conserved phenylalanine at the end of the CDR3 is missing. DNA of the CDR3: TGTGCCAGCAGTGAAGCCCGAAGCTACGAGCAGTACCTC. Amino acids: CASSEARSYEQYL. This rearrangement joins TRBV6-1 to TRBJ2-7, with no clear D. Trimming took 0 bases from V and 3 from J, leaving 6 bases between them. Germline V gives CDR1 MNHNS, CDR2 SASEGT. The CDR3 has 13 amino acids.

In its sample, this clonotype was seen many times. The chain couples TRBV28 to TRBJ1-2; D uncertain. V gave up 8 bases and J gave up 6 bases, with 10 bases separating them. The germline V gene encodes CDR1 MDHEN and CDR2 SYDVKM. CDR3 length: 11 amino acids. DNA for the CDR3: TGTGCCAGCTCCGGGGATGATGGCTACACCTTC. Translation: CASSGDDGYTF.

In this sample, this clonotype turned up many times. This chain connects TRBV20-1 to TRBJ2-3; TRBD2 matches at 7 bases. Losses at the gene ends were 5 bases for V and 8 bases for J; bases not matched to a gene: 7. This CDR3 region has 12 residues. CDR1 and CDR2 from the germline V gene are DFQATT and SNEGSKA (reference sequence). The CDR3 spells CSAELSGSTQYF. The CDR3 DNA is TGCAGTGCTGAGCTTAGCGGGTCTACGCAGTATTTT.

This clonotype was detected only a few times. The chain links TRBV7-6 to TRBJ1-5; TRBD1 might be the D (6 bases). Germline V gene sequence: CDR1 SGHVS, CDR2 FNYEAQ. V was trimmed by 6 bases and J by 2 bases, leaving 17 bases between them. This CDR3 contains 16 residues. CDR3 sequence reads: CASSDDRWVGNQPQHF. The CDR3 coding sequence is TGTGCCAGCAGTGATGACAGGTGGGTTGGCAATCAGCCCCAGCATTTT.

This clonotype was recorded at least ten times. The rearrangement joins TRBV28 to TRBJ2-5; possible D gene TRBD2, 7 bases. This CDR3 has 15 amino acids. V dropped 6 bases and J dropped 5 bases, with 19 bases sitting between them. Germline V CDR1 and CDR2: MDHEN, SYDVKM. The CDR3 DNA reads as TGTGCCAGCAGCGACGGGGGGCAGGGGAAGGAGACCCAGTACTTC. Its protein is CASSDGGQGKETQYF.

The gene calls are TRBV6-2 or TRBV6-3 and TRBJ2-7; 8 bases match TRBD2. In germline, CDR1 is MNHEY, CDR2 SVGEGT. This CDR3 region has 16 residues. V lost 0 bases and J lost 4; bases outside the gene matches: 8. CDR3 sequence: CASSYSWTSGSYEQYF. DNA for the CDR3: TGTGCCAGCAGTTACTCGTGGACGAGCGGGAGTTACGAGCAGTACTTC.

The table lists this clonotype with many counts. The rearrangement links TRBV5-1 to TRBJ2-2; 7 nucleotides match TRBD1. The CDR3 sequence is 15 residues long. After removal of 1 base from V and 4 bases from J, the junction contained 4 bases not matched to a gene. Per germline, CDR1 SGHRS and CDR2 YFSETQ. Written as DNA, the CDR3 is TGCGCCAGCAGCTTGTCACAGGGGACCACCGGGGAGCTGTTTTTT. It translates to CASSLSQGTTGELFF.

This clonotype has more than one count but fewer than ten. The chain uses TRBV6-1 and TRBJ2-3, with 7 bases aligning to TRBD2. J was trimmed by 3 bases and V by 5 bases; bases with no gene match: 8. Germline lookup yields CDR1 MNHNS and CDR2 SASEGT. The CDR3 sequence is 15 residues long. CDR3 nucleotides: TGTGCCAGCAGTTTACGGGAGGACGGGACAGATACGCAGTATTTT. Translating it yields CASSLREDGTDTQYF.

In this sample, this clonotype turned up many times. The gene calls are TRBV20-1 and TRBJ2-1; 8 bases map to TRBD2. This CDR3 is built from 15 residues. Per germline, CDR1 DFQATT and CDR2 SNEGSKA (reference sequence). Trimming took 3 bases from V and 9 from J; bases not matched to a gene: 13. CDR3 residues: CSARLPGLVLGEQFF. In DNA form, the CDR3 reads TGCAGTGCTAGGCTTCCGGGACTAGTTTTGGGTGAGCAGTTCTTC.

This chain links TRBV13 with TRBJ1-2; D gene uncertain. The CDR3 is 16 residues long. The V gene's germline CDR1 is PRHDT and CDR2 FYEKMQ (reference sequence). V lost 6 bases, J lost 2 bases, and 19 bases lay in between. The CDR3 loop reads CASSVGGEGQNYGYTF. The CDR3 DNA sequence: TGTGCCAGCAGTGTCGGTGGGGAGGGTCAGAACTATGGCTACACCTTC.

The rearrangement links TRBV7-2 to TRBJ2-1; TRBD1 might be the D (7 bases). The CDR3 runs 13 residues. V gave up 5 bases and J gave up 9 bases, with 14 bases separating them. The germline gives CDR1 SGHTA, CDR2 FQGNSA. The CDR3 reads CASSQGQGGEQFF. CDR3 nucleotide sequence: TGTGCCAGCAGCCAAGGGCAGGGGGGTGAGCAGTTCTTC.

The chain uses TRBV3-1 and TRBJ2-2; D is ambiguous. With 5 bases removed from V and 4 bases from J, the gap between germline ends came to 11 bases. The CDR3 loop spans 14 amino acids. Per germline, CDR1 LGHDT and CDR2 YNNKEL (reference sequence). This CDR3 is CASSTSPSTGELFF. DNA of the CDR3: TGTGCCAGCAGCACCTCTCCCTCCACCGGGGAGCTGTTTTTT.

This clonotype was picked up many times. V and J are TRBV5-1 and TRBJ2-3; D possibly corresponds to TRBD2 (6 bases). CDR1 and CDR2 from the germline V gene are SGHRS and YFSETQ. The ends were cut back, 7 bases at V and 2 bases at J, with 11 bases in the middle. This CDR3 is 13 amino acids long. CDR3 loop: CASAGQHTDTQYF. The CDR3 DNA follows: TGCGCCAGCGCGGGGCAGCACACAGATACGCAGTATTTT. Drawing the rest from reference TRBV5-1 and TRBJ2-3, the complete variable domain is KAGVTQTPRYLIKTRGQQVTLSCSPISGHRSVSWYQQTPGQGLQFLFEYFSETQRNKGNFPGRFSGRQFSNSRSEMNVSTLELGDSALYLCASAGQHTDTQYFGPGTRLTVL.